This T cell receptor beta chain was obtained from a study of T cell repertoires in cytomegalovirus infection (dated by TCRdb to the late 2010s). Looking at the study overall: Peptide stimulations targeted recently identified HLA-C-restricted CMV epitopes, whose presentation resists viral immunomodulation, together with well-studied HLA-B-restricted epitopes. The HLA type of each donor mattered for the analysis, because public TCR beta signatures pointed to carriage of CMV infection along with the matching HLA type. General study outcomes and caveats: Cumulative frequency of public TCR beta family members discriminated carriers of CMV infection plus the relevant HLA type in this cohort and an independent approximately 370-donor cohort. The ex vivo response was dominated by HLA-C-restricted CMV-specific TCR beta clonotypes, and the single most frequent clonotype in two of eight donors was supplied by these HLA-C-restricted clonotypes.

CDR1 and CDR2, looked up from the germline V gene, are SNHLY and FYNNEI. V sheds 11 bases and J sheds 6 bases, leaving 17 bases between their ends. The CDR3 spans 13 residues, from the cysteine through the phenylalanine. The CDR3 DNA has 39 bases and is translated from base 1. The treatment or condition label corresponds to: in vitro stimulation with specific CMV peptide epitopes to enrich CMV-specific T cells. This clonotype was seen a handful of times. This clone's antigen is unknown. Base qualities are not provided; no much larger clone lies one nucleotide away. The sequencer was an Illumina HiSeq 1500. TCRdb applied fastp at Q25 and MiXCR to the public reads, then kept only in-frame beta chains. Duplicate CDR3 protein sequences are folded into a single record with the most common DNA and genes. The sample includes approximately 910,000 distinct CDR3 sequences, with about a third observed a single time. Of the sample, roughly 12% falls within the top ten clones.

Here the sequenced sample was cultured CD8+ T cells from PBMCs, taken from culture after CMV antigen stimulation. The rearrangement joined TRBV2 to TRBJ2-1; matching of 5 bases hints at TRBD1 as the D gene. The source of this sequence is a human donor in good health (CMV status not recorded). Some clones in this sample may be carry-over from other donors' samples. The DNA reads TGTGCCGGCTCAGATCAGGGTCCCAATGAGCAGTTCTTC. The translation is CAGSDQGPNEQFF.